The rows below give T cell receptor beta chains drawn from one sample of a study of monozygotic twins with cystic fibrosis. TCRdb keeps only in-frame clones here, not all; method: immunoSEQ multiplex PCR. The sample records 22,000 or so clones, around nine tenths being singletons. Sequences were obtained from blood. These receptors came from a woman aged 25 to 39 with cystic fibrosis. Each CDR3 is given with its conserved first and last residue. The D gene is left open where the match is weak. For some rows the clone size is stated as once, few or many, or as a class when expanded; others skip it.

D gene | clone size | J gene | V gene | CDR3 DNA | CDR3 protein
TRBD1 | NA | TRBJ1-1 | TRBV28 | TGTGCCAGCAGTCCTTCGGACAGGGTCGGCACTGAAGCTTTCTTT | CASSPSDRVGTEAFF
NA | NA | TRBJ2-7 | TRBV5-1 | TGCGCCAGCAGCTTGGGTTGGACAGCCCTCTCCTACGAGCAGTACTTC | CASSLGWTALSYEQYF
NA | NA | TRBJ2-3 | TRBV27 | TGTGCCAGCAGTTTAGTTGGGGGGGCCCCTACACGACGGTATTTT | CASSLVGGAPTRRYF
NA | NA | TRBJ2-7 | TRBV9 | TGTGCCAGCAGCTCCCGCGCGGGCTACGAGCAGTACTTC | CASSSRAGYEQYF
NA | NA | TRBJ2-6 | TRBV6-6 | TGTGCCAGCAGCGACTCTGGGGCCAACGTCCTGACTTTC | CASSDSGANVLTF
NA | NA | TRBJ1-5 | TRBV28 | TGTGCCAGCGATGCGACAGGAATCAATCAGCCCCAGCATTTT | CASDATGINQPQHF
TRBD1 | NA | TRBJ1-1 | TRBV19 | TGTGCCAGTAGTCAGGACAGGGCGGGTGCTGAAGCTTTCTTT | CASSQDRAGAEAFF
NA | NA | TRBJ2-7 | TRBV4-1 | TGCGCCAGCAGCCAGGCACAGGGTTACGAGCAGTACTTC | CASSQAQGYEQYF
NA | NA | TRBJ1-2 | TRBV4-1 | TGCGCCAGCAGCCAGCCCGGGACGGATTATGGCTACACCTTC | CASSQPGTDYGYTF
TRBD1 | NA | TRBJ1-2 | TRBV5-1 | TGCGCCAGCAGCCCCGGACAGGGGAAAGATGGCTACACCTTC | CASSPGQGKDGYTF
NA | few | TRBJ1-3 | TRBV4-1 | TGCGCCAGCAGCCATGGACCTGCGGGAGGAAACACCATATATTTT | CASSHGPAGGNTIYF
TRBD2 | NA | TRBJ2-1 | TRBV15 | TGTGCCACCAGTAGAGAGCGGGGGGGCAATGAGCAGTTCTTC | CATSRERGGNEQFF
TRBD1 | NA | TRBJ1-5 | TRBV5-6 | TGTGCCAGCAGCTTGAGACAGGGAGCCAATCAGCCCCAGCATTTT | CASSLRQGANQPQHF
NA | NA | TRBJ2-7 | TRBV27 | TGTGCCAGCAGTTTTTTGGGGGGCCTGTCCTACGAGCAGTACTTC | CASSFLGGLSYEQYF
TRBD2 | NA | TRBJ2-7 | TRBV11-2 | TGTGCCAGCAGCTTAGCCGTTAGCGGGGGATACGAGCAGTACTTC | CASSLAVSGGYEQYF
NA | NA | TRBJ1-4 | TRBV10-3 | TGTGCCATCAGTCCCCAGGCCCTTAATGAAAAACTGTTTTTT | CAISPQALNEKLFF
NA | few | TRBJ1-6 | TRBV28 | TGTGCCAGCAGCATCCCCACAGCACCCCTCCACTTT | CASSIPTAPLHF
NA | NA | TRBJ2-7 | TRBV20-1 | TGCAGTGCTAGCCCGGTAAACGAGCAGTACTTC | CSASPVNEQYF
NA | NA | TRBJ1-2 | TRBV4-2 | TGTGCCAGCAGCCAAGCCGGGCCAGCTAACTATGGCTACACCTTC | CASSQAGPANYGYTF
NA | NA | TRBJ2-3 | TRBV5-4 | TGTGCCAGCAGTTTATCCGGGGCCCGCGGTGGGGATACGCAGTATTTT | CASSLSGARGGDTQYF
NA | NA | TRBJ2-3 | TRBV5-1 | TGCGCCAGCGCCGGAGGGGGCGGGGCAGATACGCAGTATTTT | CASAGGGGADTQYF
TRBD1 | few | TRBJ1-2 | TRBV2 | TGTGCCACCTCGGACAGGGTCGGACGCAGTTACACCTTC | CATSDRVGRSYTF
TRBD2 | NA | TRBJ2-7 | TRBV6-5 | TGTGCCACTGCCTTCGGACTAGCGATCTACGAGCAGTACTTC | CATAFGLAIYEQYF
TRBD1 | once | TRBJ2-1 | TRBV7-9 | TGTGCCAGCAGCTTGATCCGGGACAGGGGGCAACTGGGCTACAATGAGCAGTTCTTC | CASSLIRDRGQLGYNEQFF
TRBD1 | NA | TRBJ1-2 | TRBV5-6 | TGTGCCAGCAGCGGACCAATCACAGGGGCTGGGGCGCTTTACTATGGCTACACCTTC | CASSGPITGAGALYYGYTF
NA | NA | TRBJ2-3 | TRBV4-3 | TGCGCCAGCAGCCAAGATTATGGTAGCGTGGCAGATACGCAGTATTTT | CASSQDYGSVADTQYF
TRBD2 | NA | TRBJ2-3 | TRBV29-1 | TGCAGCGTTGACCAGCGGGAGATTAGCACAGATACGCAGTATTTT | CSVDQREISTDTQYF
NA | NA | TRBJ2-5 | TRBV4-2 | TGTGCCAGCAGCGGGAGACAGGGGTGGTCTAGCGGGGAGCAAGAGACCCAGTACTTC | CASSGRQGWSSGEQETQYF
TRBD2 | NA | TRBJ2-7 | TRBV4-1 | TGCGCCAGCAGCCAAGGCGGGGGAGGGTACGAGCAGTACTTC | CASSQGGGGYEQYF
TRBD1 | once | TRBJ1-5 | TRBV9 | TGTGCCAGCAGCGGACAGGGGTCCGGGCAGCCCCAGCATTTT | CASSGQGSGQPQHF
NA | NA | TRBJ1-4 | TRBV28 | TGTGCCAGCAGTTTACTTGGCGGCGTTGCAACTAATGAAAAACTGTTTTTT | CASSLLGGVATNEKLFF
NA | NA | TRBJ1-2 | TRBV27 | TGTGCCAGCAGTTTAAGTATAAAGGATGGCTACACCTTC | CASSLSIKDGYTF
TRBD2 | NA | TRBJ2-1 | TRBV6-1 | TGTGCCAGCAGTGAGAATGAGCGGGGTCTTTCCAATGAGCAGTTCTTC | CASSENERGLSNEQFF
NA | NA | TRBJ1-1 | TRBV6-5 | TGTGCCAGCAGTTACGGGACAGAAGCTTTCTTT | CASSYGTEAFF
NA | NA | TRBJ1-1 | TRBV4-1 | TGCGCCAGCAGCCTAAATAGTATGAACACTGAAGCTTTCTTT | CASSLNSMNTEAFF
TRBD1 | NA | TRBJ2-5 | TRBV5-1 | TGCGCCAGCAGCTTGTCCGGGACAGGAAGCCAAGAGACCCAGTACTTC | CASSLSGTGSQETQYF
NA | NA | TRBJ2-7 | TRBV2 | TGTGCCAGCGGCTCAGATGTAGGGTGGAGCTCCTACGAGCAGTACTTC | CASGSDVGWSSYEQYF
NA | NA | TRBJ1-4 | TRBV6-1 | TGTGCCAGCACTTTATCCGGGTCGGGTGAAAAACTGTTTTTT | CASTLSGSGEKLFF
NA | NA | TRBJ2-7 | TRBV11-2 | TGTGCCAGCAGCGACTCGCAGAAACTAAGTCCCGAGCAGTACTTC | CASSDSQKLSPEQYF
NA | NA | TRBJ1-6 | TRBV14 | TGTGCCAGCAGCCTCTTACAGGGCGCCCTTTCACCCCTCCACTTT | CASSLLQGALSPLHF
NA | NA | TRBJ1-1 | TRBV5-4 | TGTGCCAGCAGGGCAGGGACAAGGAACACTGAAGCTTTCTTT | CASRAGTRNTEAFF